The 30 T cell receptor beta chains below all came from one sample that was sequenced in a study of CD8 T cells in ankylosing spondylitis. TCRdb ran MiXCR on the 5' RACE reads and lists one entry per CDR3 protein. Of around 150,000 distinct CDR3 sequences detected, 7% to 8% appear once; the ten largest clones hold around 12%. The sequenced sample consisted of blood, either unsorted or a sorted T cell fraction (not recorded which). The receptors were gathered from a female donor with ankylosing spondylitis or in good health (not recorded which).

In its sample, this clonotype was seen many times. This rearrangement joins TRBV4-1 to TRBJ1-1, with 9 bases matching TRBD1. Germline trimming cut 0 bases from V and 3 bases from J; bases unmatched to any gene: 2. The CDR3 runs 15 residues. Germline assignment: CDR1 MGHRA and CDR2 YSYEKL. Written as DNA, the CDR3 is TGCGCCAGCAGCCAAGATCGGGACAGGGACACTGAAGCTTTCTTT. It yields the protein CASSQDRDRDTEAFF.

This clonotype has at least ten counts. The chain recombines TRBV10-3 with TRBJ2-1; 15 positions match TRBD2. Germline V gene data show CDR1 as ENHRY and CDR2 as SYGVKD. The CDR3 contains 18 residues. Trimming at V came to 10 bases and at J to 0 bases, leaving 10 bases not matched to a gene. The CDR3 sequence is CATKPGTSGGISYNEQFF. The CDR3, as DNA: TGTGCCACCAAACCCGGGACTAGCGGGGGGATCTCCTACAATGAGCAGTTCTTC.

The chain carries TRBV29-1 and TRBJ1-2; D not resolved. In germline, CDR1 is SQVTM, CDR2 ANQGSEA. The CDR3 contains 11 residues. The germline V and J ends were trimmed by 4 bases and 0 bases, with 3 bases remaining between them. The CDR3 coding sequence is TGCAGCGTTGGGGCTAACTATGGCTACACCTTC. This gives the protein CSVGANYGYTF. Looking up the rest from reference TRBV29-1 and TRBJ1-2 gives the full variable domain: SAVISQKPSRDICQRGTSLTIQCQVDSQVTMMFWYRQQPGQSLTLIATANQGSEATYESGFVIDKFPISRPNLTFSTLTVSNMSPEDSSIYLCSVGANYGYTFGSGTRLTVV.

This clonotype occurred many times. J is TRBJ2-1 and V is TRBV5-1, with D unclear. The V gene lost 4 bases and the J gene lost 0 bases, with 11 bases spanning the gap. Germline lookup yields CDR1 SGHRS and CDR2 YFSETQ. CDR3 size: 15 residues. CDR3 sequence reads: CASSPAASSYNEQFF. In nucleotides, the CDR3 is TGCGCCAGCAGCCCCGCCGCGAGCTCCTACAATGAGCAGTTCTTC.

This clonotype was detected ten times or more. The rearrangement uses TRBV4-3 and TRBJ2-2; D is perhaps TRBD2 (6 bases). Germline loops: CDR1 LGHNA, CDR2 YSLEER. V gave up 0 bases and J gave up 7 bases, with 12 bases separating them. The length of the CDR3 is 15 residues. This CDR3 is CASSQDGQGGGELFF. The CDR3 DNA is TGCGCCAGCAGCCAAGACGGTCAGGGAGGCGGGGAGCTGTTTTTT.

This clonotype was observed a handful of times. A read error may be the cause here, since a much bigger clone is one base away. CDR3: CASIPTMVTDTQYF. CDR3 nucleotides: TGTGCCAGCATCCCGACGATGGTCACAGATACGCAGTATTTT. V gene TRBV6-2 or TRBV6-3 combines with J gene TRBJ2-3; D unclear. Trimming removed 7 bases from V and 2 bases from J, with 13 bases in between. The CDR3 consists of 14 residues. The germline gives CDR1 MNHEY, CDR2 SVGEGT.

At least ten counts were recorded for this clonotype. The chain recombines TRBV20-1 with TRBJ1-2; 8 bases are shared with TRBD1. The length of the CDR3 is 19 residues. In germline, CDR1 is DFQATT, CDR2 SNEGSKA (reference sequence). Losses at the gene ends were 1 base for V and 1 base for J; bases not matched to a gene: 17. In nucleotides, the CDR3 is TGCAGTGCTAGAGTTGAGGACAGGGCCCTCGGTCTCCTTAACTATGGCTACACCTTC. Translation gives CSARVEDRALGLLNYGYTF.

In this sample, this clonotype turned up many times. The rearrangement joins TRBV4-3 to TRBJ1-1; D not resolved. This CDR3 has 15 residues. CDR1 and CDR2 from the germline V gene are LGHNA and YSLEER. V was clipped by 0 bases and J by 0 bases, with 8 bases between them. The CDR3 is CASSQDPGMNTEAFF. CDR3 sequence (DNA): TGCGCCAGCAGCCAAGACCCGGGTATGAACACTGAAGCTTTCTTT.

In this sample, this clonotype turned up many times. V is TRBV20-1 and J is TRBJ2-3, with 12 bases fitting TRBD2. V was clipped by 1 base and J by 1 base; unmatched bases: 9. This CDR3 has 18 residues. CDR1 is DFQATT and CDR2 is SNEGSKA in the germline V gene (reference sequence). This CDR3 reads CSARASSGGGLGTDTQYF. For the CDR3, the DNA is TGCAGTGCTAGAGCATCTAGCGGGGGGGGGCTGGGCACAGATACGCAGTATTTT.

This clonotype appeared many times. This chain connects TRBV5-1 to TRBJ2-6; a possible D gene is TRBD1 (6 bases). The CDR3 runs 15 residues. Germline V gene sequence: CDR1 SGHRS, CDR2 YFSETQ. Trimming removed 3 bases at V and 4 bases at J, with 11 bases between. CDR3 residues: CASSSTGTGANVLTF. In DNA, the CDR3 is TGCGCCAGCAGCTCTACAGGGACAGGGGCCAACGTCCTGACTTTC.

The chain employs TRBV5-6 and TRBJ1-2; D might be TRBD1 (6 bases). Per the germline V gene, CDR1 is SGHDT and CDR2 is YYEEEE. The CDR3 length is 13 residues. Trimming pared 5 bases from V and 4 bases from J, leaving 12 bases between. This CDR3 is CASRTGQLYGYTF. The CDR3 nucleotides are TGTGCCAGCAGAACCGGACAGCTCTATGGCTACACCTTC. The variable domain in full, completed from reference TRBV5-6 and TRBJ1-2, reads DAGVTQSPTHLIKTRGQQVTLRCSPKSGHDTVSWYQQALGQGPQFIFQYYEEEERQRGNFPDRFSGHQFPNYSSELNVNALLLGDSALYLCASRTGQLYGYTFGSGTRLTVV.

This clonotype was seen many times. The rearrangement links TRBV6-4 to TRBJ2-3; a weak D match, TRBD1 (5 bases). Germline V CDR1 and CDR2: MRHNA, SNTAGT. Trimming left V 0 bases short and J 1 base short, with 8 bases between. The CDR3 runs to 15 residues. The CDR3 sequence: CASSDSQGGTDTQYF. The DNA of the CDR3 is TGTGCCAGCAGTGACTCTCAGGGTGGCACAGATACGCAGTATTTT.

This clonotype was seen many times. The chain links TRBV21-1 to TRBJ1-3; the table's D call TRBD1 went unverified against the DNA. TRBV21-1 is a listed pseudogene. The CDR3 covers 15 residues. The CDR3 spells CASSRDTYSGNTIYF. DNA for the CDR3: TGTGCCAGCAGCCGGGACACATACTCTGGAAACACCATATATTTT.

The gene calls are TRBV7-9 and TRBJ1-6, with a weak D call TRBD1 (6 bases). From germline, CDR1 is SEHNR and CDR2 FQNEAQ (reference sequence). V was shortened by 5 bases and J by 10 bases, with 15 bases between the two germline ends. CDR3 length: 14 amino acids. In DNA, the CDR3 is TGTGCCAGCAGCCTAGGGGGGCGGGTGTCACCCCTCCACTTT. It codes for CASSLGGRVSPLHF.

CDR3 bases: TGCGCCAGCAGCCAAAGACAGGGGCCCACTACCGGGGAGCTGTTTTTT. Amino acid sequence: CASSQRQGPTTGELFF. V usage is TRBV4-1 and J usage is TRBJ2-2; 8 nucleotides line up with TRBD1. J gave up 5 bases and V 2 bases, and 7 bases lay outside the gene matches. Germline V gene data show CDR1 as MGHRA and CDR2 as YSYEKL. The CDR3 spans 16 residues.

The chain uses TRBV7-2 and TRBJ2-2, with 10 bases lining up with TRBD1. Per the germline V gene, CDR1 is SGHTA and CDR2 is FQGNSA. The CDR3 spans 16 residues. The J segment lost 6 bases and the V segment lost 4 bases, leaving 8 bases of the junction unmatched. The CDR3 DNA is TGTGCCAGCAGCTCCGGGACAGGGGTTAATGCCGGGGAGCTGTTTTTT. This translates into CASSSGTGVNAGELFF. The whole variable domain, remainder taken from reference TRBV7-2 and TRBJ2-2, is GAGVSQSPSNKVTEKGKDVELRCDPISGHTALYWYRQSLGQGLEFLIYFQGNSAPDKSGLPSDRFSAERTGGSVSTLTIQRTQQEDSAVYLCASSSGTGVNAGELFFGEGSRLTVL.

This clonotype was counted many times. V gene TRBV6-1 combines with J gene TRBJ1-2; 7 bases are a match to TRBD1. The CDR3 has 14 amino acids. The J segment lost 7 bases and the V segment lost 10 bases, leaving 15 bases of the junction unmatched. From germline, CDR1 is MNHNS and CDR2 SASEGT. The CDR3, as DNA: TGTGCCATCAAATTCAGACCAGGGGGAAGTGGCTACACCTTC. It is translated as CAIKFRPGGSGYTF.

Comment on this clonotype: An end of the junction differs from the germline gene, which may be a read error. The genes are TRBV9 and TRBJ2-7; D not resolved. CDR1 is SGDLS, CDR2 YYNGEE, per germline. The CDR3 totals 11 residues. The CDR3 loop is CASSAGYGQYF. In DNA form, the CDR3 reads TGTGCCAGCAGCGCCGGGTACGGGCAGTACTTC.

This clonotype occurred many times. The chain has TRBV29-1 and TRBJ2-7; D remains ambiguous. V was cut by 4 bases and J by 4 bases, with 14 bases left in between. The CDR3 runs to 13 residues. The germline V gene has CDR1 SQVTM and CDR2 ANQGSEA. The CDR3 loop is CSVAVASAYEQYF. Here the CDR3 DNA reads TGCAGCGTTGCGGTGGCATCGGCTTACGAGCAGTACTTC.

The sample holds many counts of this clonotype. The CDR3 nucleotides read TGTGCCAGCAGTGAAGATACAGGTACCAAAAACATTCAGTACTTC. Encoded protein: CASSEDTGTKNIQYF. V is TRBV6-1 and J is TRBJ2-4, with D perhaps matching TRBD1 (5 bases). V lost 1 base, J lost 2 bases, and 9 bases lay in between. CDR3 size: 15 residues. The germline CDR1 and CDR2 sequences are MNHNS and SASEGT.

At least ten counts were recorded for this clonotype. This sequence joins TRBV6-1 and TRBJ2-3; 11 nucleotides align to TRBD1. CDR1 is MNHNS, CDR2 SASEGT, per germline. This CDR3 comprises 17 residues. With 6 bases clipped from V and 0 bases from J, the junction kept 8 bases outside the gene matches. The CDR3 nucleotides read TGTGCCAGCAGCCCGTGGACAGGGGGCGGTAGCACAGATACGCAGTATTTT. Translation gives CASSPWTGGGSTDTQYF.

CDR3 nucleotide sequence: TGCAGTGCTAGGGCTCAGGTAGACTCTGGAAACACCATATATTTT. Translated: CSARAQVDSGNTIYF. V is TRBV20-1 and J is TRBJ1-3; no reliable D call. The CDR3 contains 15 residues. The V and J ends lost 3 bases and 0 bases respectively, with 12 bases between them. The germline CDR1 and CDR2 sequences are DFQATT and SNEGSKA (reference sequence).

This clonotype showed up many times. This chain links TRBV2 with TRBJ1-1; 7 bases fit TRBD1. The CDR3 is made up of 13 amino acids. Germline CDR1 and CDR2: SNHLY and FYNNEI. Germline trimming cut 6 bases from V and 11 bases from J; bases unmatched to any gene: 12. CDR3 in amino acids: CASRERGQSMAFF. The CDR3 bases are TGTGCCAGCAGGGAAAGGGGACAGTCAATGGCTTTCTTT.

The genes are TRBV11-2 and TRBJ1-2; possibly TRBD1 for D (5 bases). CDR1 and CDR2 (germline): SGHAT, FQNNGV. The CDR3 extends over 14 amino acids. V lost 2 bases and J lost 8, with 15 bases in between. The CDR3 spells CASSLSPGTEGYTF. The CDR3 bases are TGTGCCAGCAGCTTATCGCCTGGGACGGAAGGCTACACCTTC. Filled out from reference TRBV11-2 and TRBJ1-2, the complete variable domain reads EAGVAQSPRYKIIEKRQSVAFWCNPISGHATLYWYQQILGQGPKLLIQFQNNGVVDDSQLPKDRFSAERLKGVDSTLKIQPAKLEDSAVYLCASSLSPGTEGYTFGSGTRLTVV.

This clonotype has ten or more counts. J is TRBJ2-1 and V is TRBV9; no reliable D call. CDR3 size: 17 residues. In germline, CDR1 is SGDLS, CDR2 YYNGEE. The V end was cut by 3 bases, the J end by 1 base, with 17 bases between. CDR3 residues: CASSAVQPGQSYNEQFF. The CDR3 nucleotides read TGTGCCAGCAGCGCAGTACAACCCGGGCAGTCCTACAATGAGCAGTTCTTC. Full variable domain (outside the CDR3, taken from reference TRBV9 and TRBJ2-1): DSGVTQTPKHLITATGQRVTLRCSPRSGDLSVYWYQQSLDQGLQFLIQYYNGEERAKGNILERFSAQQFPDLHSELNLSSLELGDSALYFCASSAVQPGQSYNEQFFGPGTRLTVL.

This clonotype came up many times. The rearrangement uses TRBV4-2 and TRBJ2-7, with D tentatively TRBD2 (5 bases). CDR1 is LGHNA and CDR2 is YNFKEQ in the germline V gene. Trimming removed 0 bases at V and 5 bases at J, with 17 bases between. This CDR3 is built from 16 residues. This chain's CDR3 is CASSQESTSVSNEQYF. The CDR3 DNA reads as TGTGCCAGCAGCCAAGAGAGCACTAGTGTTAGCAACGAGCAGTACTTC.

The chain links TRBV7-2 to TRBJ2-3; 8 positions agree with TRBD2. The ends lost 3 bases at V and 4 bases at J; junction bases unmatched: 9. The CDR3 totals 16 residues. Germline CDR1 SGHTA, CDR2 FQGNSA. DNA of the CDR3: TGTGCCAGCAGCTTGTACAGCACCGGGGGGGCAGATACGCAGTATTTT. It specifies CASSLYSTGGADTQYF.

This clonotype was recorded at least ten times. The CDR3 nucleotides are TGTGCCAGCAGCTTGGAGCATTTAAGTGAAACGCAGTATTTT. This encodes CASSLEHLSETQYF. V gene TRBV5-5 combines with J gene TRBJ2-3; D unresolved. Trimming stripped 0 bases from V and 9 bases from J, with 14 bases between. Germline V gene data show CDR1 as SGHKS and CDR2 as YYEKEE (reference sequence). CDR3 length: 14 amino acids. Based on the CDR3 plus reference TRBV5-5 and TRBJ2-3, the full variable domain is DAGVTQSPTHLIKTRGQQVTLRCSPISGHKSVSWYQQVLGQGPQFIFQYYEKEERGRGNFPDRFSARQFPNYSSELNVNALLLGDSALYLCASSLEHLSETQYFGPGTRLTVL.

In this sample, this clonotype turned up many times. CDR3 residues: CASSASGYGEKLFF. The CDR3 DNA reads TGTGCCAGCAGTGCCTCAGGGTACGGTGAAAAACTGTTTTTT. The rearrangement links TRBV12-3 or TRBV12-4 to TRBJ1-4, with a possible D match to TRBD1 (5 bases). V shed 5 bases and J shed 7 bases, with 14 bases lying between them. The CDR3 has 14 residues.

This clonotype was seen ten or more times. J is TRBJ1-1 and V is TRBV5-1; 7 nucleotides agree with TRBD1. The CDR3 is 13 amino acids. J lost 8 bases, V lost 4 bases, and 8 bases had no gene match. The germline gives CDR1 SGHRS, CDR2 YFSETQ. CDR3 amino acids: CASSLTGVSEAFF. CDR3 DNA sequence: TGCGCCAGCAGCCTCACAGGGGTTTCCGAAGCTTTCTTT.